This T cell receptor beta chain was captured in a study of blood T cells in healthy people across ages. Total RNA extraction produced at least 5 micrograms (per sample) for the study. Comment on this clonotype: Its antigen is as yet unknown.

V was pared by 10 bases and J by 1 base, with 13 bases between. Germline V gives CDR1 MNHNY, CDR2 SVGAGI (reference sequence). The CDR3 covers 14 residues. Study results and caveats: In long-lived donors, naive CD4+ cell counts and diversity exceeded those of aged donors.

Next came a second PCR, run for about 6 to 11 cycles, which used a sample-barcoded 5' primer along with a J-beta primer mix. TCRdb called the 5' RACE reads again in MiXCR, with one record for every CDR3 protein. The data contain 1.8 million or so distinct CDR3 sequences, approximately 40% of them singletons. The V and J genes are TRBV6-6 and TRBJ1-4; D gene uncertain. The TCR was taken from a human donor in good health. Sequences were obtained from blood. CDR3 sequence: CATIGSGTNEKLFF. The CDR3 DNA reads TGTGCCACTATCGGGTCCGGAACTAATGAAAAACTGTTTTTT.